Listed here are 19 T cell receptor beta chains from one sample, sequenced in a study of shared clonotypes between healthy human individuals. The repertoire was sequenced with immunoSEQ multiplex PCR; TCRdb's copy has only in-frame clones and lacks some. Here the sample spans roughly 2.5 million clones, around 94% being singletons. Input material: naive CD4+ T cells sorted from blood. The subset: CD45RA+ positively selected. These receptors were taken from a man younger than 30 in good health.

The chain couples TRBV5-6 to TRBJ1-4; 7 bases match TRBD1. CDR1 is SGHDT and CDR2 is YYEEEE in the germline V gene. V shed 4 bases, J shed 6 bases, and the junction held 15 bases outside the gene matches. The CDR3 is 17 residues long. CDR3 sequence reads: CASSLLHGVGTDEKLFF. DNA for the CDR3: TGTGCCAGCAGCCTGTTACACGGCGTCGGGACAGATGAAAAACTGTTTTTT.

The chain employs TRBV5-4 and TRBJ1-2, with 8 nucleotides matching TRBD1. Trimming at V came to 3 bases and at J to 5 bases, leaving 9 bases not matched to a gene. The CDR3 extends over 15 amino acids. The germline CDR1 and CDR2 sequences are SGHNT and YYREEE (reference sequence). The CDR3 region has the DNA TGTGCCAGCAGCTGGAGTGGACAGGGAAAATATGGCTACACCTTC. Protein sequence: CASSWSGQGKYGYTF. Full variable domain (rest looked up from reference TRBV5-4 and TRBJ1-2): ETGVTQSPTHLIKTRGQQVTLRCSSQSGHNTVSWYQQALGQGPQFIFQYYREEENGRGNFPPRFSGLQFPNYSSELNVNALELDDSALYLCASSWSGQGKYGYTFGSGTRLTVV.

The chain employs TRBV30 and TRBJ1-2; no firm D call. Deletions cut 1 base from V and 2 bases from J, with 14 bases between. The CDR3 runs 15 residues. Germline CDR1 GTSNPN, CDR2 SVGIG (reference sequence). The CDR3 region is CAWSDPGFSNYGYTF. The CDR3, as DNA: TGTGCCTGGAGTGACCCGGGTTTCTCCAACTATGGCTACACCTTC.

This chain joins TRBV30 and TRBJ2-3, with 9 bases fitting TRBD2. Germline CDR1 and CDR2: GTSNPN and SVGIG (reference sequence). This CDR3 is 15 amino acids long. After removal of 4 bases from V and 3 bases from J, the junction contained 8 bases not matched to a gene. The CDR3 coding sequence is TGTGCCTGGACTAGCGGGAAGCTGTTTACAGATACGCAGTATTTT. This sequence encodes CAWTSGKLFTDTQYF.

V gene TRBV7-6 combines with J gene TRBJ1-3; 10 positions agree with TRBD1. Germline V gene lookup returns CDR1 SGHVS and CDR2 FNYEAQ. With 2 bases clipped from V and 4 bases from J, the junction kept 2 bases outside the gene matches. There are 15 residues in the CDR3. Here the CDR3 DNA reads TGTGCCAGCAGCTTACAGGGACAGGGGGGAAACACCATATATTTT. Amino acids: CASSLQGQGGNTIYF.

This rearrangement joins TRBV9 to TRBJ2-5, with 10 bases lining up with TRBD2. Germline V lookup: CDR1 SGDLS, CDR2 YYNGEE. Trimming cost V 3 bases and J 2 bases; bases outside gene matches: 13. CDR3 length: 18 residues. CDR3 nucleotide sequence: TGTGCCAGCAGCGCTGGAGGGCCTAGCGGGGGCTTACAAGAGACCCAGTACTTC. It yields the protein CASSAGGPSGGLQETQYF.

In regard to this clone: Other DNA sequences in the same sample also yield this CDR3. The chain employs TRBV18 and TRBJ1-4; no reliable D call. The CDR3 is made up of 15 amino acids. The V end lost 2 bases, the J end lost 0 bases, and 7 bases lay between the germline ends. From germline, CDR1 is KGHSH and CDR2 LQKENI. Here the CDR3 DNA reads TGTGCCAGCTCACCAAGGGATGCAACTAATGAAAAACTGTTTTTT. Translated: CASSPRDATNEKLFF.

Note on this clone: This sample includes further DNA sequences coding for the same CDR3. The chain combines TRBV30 with TRBJ2-5; D is ambiguous. The CDR3 runs to 13 residues. CDR1 is GTSNPN, CDR2 SVGIG, per germline (reference sequence). The V gene lost 0 bases and the J gene lost 5 bases, with 10 bases spanning the gap. CDR3 residues: CAWSVGAGETQYF. The CDR3 DNA sequence: TGTGCCTGGAGTGTAGGCGCCGGTGAGACCCAGTACTTC.

The chain is built from TRBV2 and TRBJ1-2; tentative D call: TRBD1 (6 bases). With 7 bases removed from V and 4 bases from J, the gap between germline ends came to 10 bases. Germline V CDR1 and CDR2: SNHLY, FYNNEI. This CDR3 comprises 12 residues. Here the CDR3 DNA reads TGTGCCAGCACAGGGGAGGGCTATGGCTACACCTTC. It translates to CASTGEGYGYTF.

The genes are TRBV7-2 and TRBJ2-4; D is perhaps TRBD1 (6 bases). There are 16 residues in the CDR3. From germline, CDR1 is SGHTA and CDR2 FQGNSA. The V end lost 2 bases, the J end lost 1 base, and 12 bases lay between the germline ends. CDR3 loop: CASSLNRDEAKNIQYF. The CDR3, as DNA: TGTGCCAGCAGCTTAAACAGGGACGAGGCCAAAAACATTCAGTACTTC.

Remarks on this clone: Other DNA sequences in this specimen translate into the identical CDR3. The rearrangement uses TRBV27 and TRBJ2-7; 10 nucleotides match TRBD1. This CDR3 comprises 15 residues. Germline V gene lookup returns CDR1 MNHEY and CDR2 SMNVEV (reference sequence). The V gene end was trimmed by 2 bases and the J gene end by 4 bases; junction bases not matched to a gene: 5. CDR3 region: CASSLIRDRGYEQYF. DNA for the CDR3: TGTGCCAGCAGTTTAATTCGGGACAGGGGTTACGAGCAGTACTTC.

In regard to this clone: A junction end diverges from the germline sequence, so it may reflect a read error. J is TRBJ2-2 and V is TRBV7-7, with 8 positions matching TRBD1. The CDR3 contains 15 residues. The V gene's germline CDR1 is SSHAT and CDR2 FNYEAQ (reference sequence). The CDR3 DNA is TGTGCTAGCAGCCACGGACAGGGACCCACCGGGGAGCTGTTTTTT. Amino acid sequence: CASSHGQGPTGELFF.

The rearrangement links TRBV9 to TRBJ2-6; 7 nucleotides match TRBD1. The CDR3 totals 20 residues. The germline V gene has CDR1 SGDLS and CDR2 YYNGEE. J lost 1 base, V lost 2 bases, and 15 bases had no gene match. Here the CDR3 DNA reads TGTGCCAGCAGCGTGACCATAGGCGGCAGGGGGTATTCTGGGGCCAACGTCCTGACTTTC. Amino acids: CASSVTIGGRGYSGANVLTF.

This clone came up once. The chain uses TRBV4-3 and TRBJ2-5; D unresolved. CDR3 length: 13 residues. The germline V and J ends were trimmed by 8 bases and 2 bases, with 12 bases remaining between them. CDR1 is LGHNA and CDR2 is YSLEER in the germline V gene. CDR3 sequence: CASAPGLQETQYF. CDR3 nucleotide sequence: TGCGCCAGCGCCCCGGGCCTTCAAGAGACCCAGTACTTC.

The rearrangement uses TRBV9 and TRBJ2-7; 7 bases align to TRBD1. CDR3 length equals 17 residues. J gave up 9 bases and V 0 bases, and 18 bases lay outside the gene matches. In germline, CDR1 is SGDLS, CDR2 YYNGEE. The DNA of the CDR3 is TGTGCCAGCAGCGTAGAGGGCGCCGGGACAGATCTACGGGGGCAGTACTTC. Translation: CASSVEGAGTDLRGQYF.

The rearrangement uses TRBV9 and TRBJ2-7, with D hard to call. V lost 3 bases and J 7 bases, leaving 17 bases between the germline ends. CDR3 length: 14 residues. Looked up from germline, CDR1 is SGDLS and CDR2 is YYNGEE. The CDR3 spells CASSEDPNSVEQYF. CDR3 DNA sequence: TGTGCCAGCAGCGAGGACCCCAACTCCGTAGAGCAGTACTTC.

V usage is TRBV30 and J usage is TRBJ1-3; 7 bases line up with TRBD1. The CDR3 covers 15 residues. CDR1 GTSNPN and CDR2 SVGIG come from the germline V gene (reference sequence). Trimming took 2 bases from V and 3 from J; bases not matched to a gene: 7. CDR3 DNA sequence: TGTGCCTGGAGTCCCCGACAGGGAGGTGGAAACACCATATATTTT. It specifies CAWSPRQGGGNTIYF.

The chain employs TRBV2 and TRBJ2-1; TRBD2 aligns across 10 bases. This CDR3 contains 15 residues. Germline CDR1 and CDR2: SNHLY and FYNNEI. J gave up 6 bases and V 4 bases, and 6 bases lay outside the gene matches. The CDR3 nucleotides read TGTGCCAGCAGTGTCCAGCGGGGGGGCGCCAATGAGCAGTTCTTC. The encoded protein is CASSVQRGGANEQFF.

The chain has TRBV5-5 and TRBJ1-4; D is unclear. The germline gives CDR1 SGHKS, CDR2 YYEKEE (reference sequence). V lost 4 bases, J lost 5 bases, and 15 bases lay in between. The CDR3 has 15 residues. The CDR3 here is CASSLTQLVNEKLFF. The CDR3 DNA sequence: TGTGCCAGCAGCCTCACCCAACTTGTAAATGAAAAACTGTTTTTT.